These 3 T cell receptor beta chains share one sample of origin, sequenced in a study of PD-L1 blockade in urothelial cancer. Profiled with immunoSEQ multiplex PCR; TCRdb holds only in-frame clones, not every one. The sample has under 120,000 clones, approximately 85% seen once. The sample was PBMCs, taken around atezolizumab (anti-PD-L1) treatment. These receptors all stem from a man between 50 and 59 years old with urothelial cancer.

The J gene is TRBJ2-7, the V gene TRBV10-3, with D tentatively TRBD2 (6 bases). The germline V gene encodes CDR1 ENHRY and CDR2 SYGVKD. The CDR3 extends over 18 amino acids. Trimming removed 4 bases from V and 2 bases from J, with 24 bases in between. The CDR3 region has the DNA TGTGCCATCAGTGGGACCGCGATCTCGGGACTTGGGACCTACGAGCAGTACTTC. Translation: CAISGTAISGLGTYEQYF.

The chain uses TRBV28 and TRBJ2-1, with 9 bases identical to TRBD2. Germline values: CDR1 MDHEN, CDR2 SYDVKM. This CDR3 is 22 amino acids long. Trimming at V came to 4 bases and at J to 8 bases, leaving 30 bases not matched to a gene. This CDR3 is CASSSRRGSGRLLARRPDEQFF. The CDR3 coding sequence is TGTGCCAGCAGTTCAAGACGGGGTAGCGGGAGACTTCTAGCTCGCCGTCCAGATGAGCAGTTCTTC.

The V and J genes are TRBV30 and TRBJ1-6; D is possibly TRBD1 (5 bases). The CDR3 loop spans 15 amino acids. Germline CDR1 reads GTSNPN; CDR2 reads SVGIG (reference sequence). Trimming took off 3 bases at V and 0 bases at J, with 9 bases between the two ends. The CDR3 bases are TGTGCCTGGAGGAACAGGAGCTCCTATAATTCACCCCTCCACTTT. Protein product: CAWRNRSSYNSPLHF. The complete variable domain, with remaining parts taken from reference TRBV30 and TRBJ1-6, reads SQTIHQWPATLVQPVGSPLSLECTVEGTSNPNLYWYRQAAGRGLQLLFYSVGIGQISSEVPQNLSASRPQDRQFILSSKKLLLSDSGFYLCAWRNRSSYNSPLHFGNGTRLTVT.